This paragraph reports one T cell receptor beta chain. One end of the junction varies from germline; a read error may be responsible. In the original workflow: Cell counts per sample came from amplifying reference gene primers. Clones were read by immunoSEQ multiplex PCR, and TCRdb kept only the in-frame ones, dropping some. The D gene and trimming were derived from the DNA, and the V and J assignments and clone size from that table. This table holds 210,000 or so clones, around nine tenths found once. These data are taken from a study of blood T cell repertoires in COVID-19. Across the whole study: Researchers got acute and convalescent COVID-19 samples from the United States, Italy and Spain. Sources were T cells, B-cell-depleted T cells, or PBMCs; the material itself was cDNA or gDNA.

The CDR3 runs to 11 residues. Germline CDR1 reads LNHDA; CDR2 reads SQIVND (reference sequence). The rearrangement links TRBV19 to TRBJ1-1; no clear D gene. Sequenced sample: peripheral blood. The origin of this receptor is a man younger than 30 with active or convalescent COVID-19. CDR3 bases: TGTGCCAGTGGTATCGACATGTGGGCTTTCTTT. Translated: CASGIDMWAFF.